This T cell receptor beta chain emerged from a study of cytomegalovirus exposure and HLA in healthy donors (dated by TCRdb to 2017 to 2019). Context from the whole study: In an earlier analysis of some 550 of the donors, 276 Gb of sequence data and 117 million unique TCR beta sequences from 150 million to 200 million T cells were reported. About 320 gigabases of sequencing data and around 87 million unique TCR sequences were included in an early release covering roughly 600 HLA-typed donors. The genetic ancestry cluster associated with self-reported Caucasian donors included about 84% of the roughly 390 genotyped donors. The aim of the study was to test whether cataloging public T cell receptors could identify signatures of past pathogen exposure. The study used immunosequencing to profile the T cell repertoires of under 700 subjects and linked those repertoires to cytomegalovirus serostatus. In addition to the first cohort of 666 subjects, a separate validation cohort of about 120 different subjects was used. The study combined high-throughput TCR immunosequencing, statistical association of individual TCRs with disease status, and machine learning to predict cytomegalovirus infection status. In a later analysis, previously published TCR beta repertoires from more than 500 donors were re-analyzed and high-resolution HLA genotyping was added so that TCR occurrence patterns could be studied. Rather than drawing on any new phenotypic data, the later analysis identified candidate immune exposures from TCR beta sequences and the way those sequences occurred across donors. An earlier analysis of some 500 of the donors applied high-throughput TCR beta sequencing to assess whether each TCR beta V gene segment acted as functional or pseudogenic. Donor age, sex, ethnicity and CMV serostatus were compiled alongside the repertoire data. In a later genetic analysis, genome-wide SNP genotypes for 398 of the 666 donors were used, and that subset was treated as a discovery cohort. Every discovery cohort repertoire had been produced on one sequencing platform. Class I and class II HLA loci were covered by the typing at four-digit resolution. Typing coverage differed by locus: A, B, C, DRB1 and DQB1 were typed in about 629-640 donors, DQA1 in approximately 520, DPA1 in 600 to 610, and DPB1 in 400 to 480. Because of strong linkage in the cohort, 4 to 6 DR-DQ haplotypes were treated as single units for association and clustering. On average, around 240,000 unique TCR beta nucleotide sequences were sequenced per donor among about 400 genotyped donors of the cohort, with roughly 18% of those sequences being non-productive.

Preparation of the library involved the immunoSEQ multiplex PCR assay. The multiplex PCR relied on a mix of 60 forward primers for TCR Vbeta segments and 13 reverse primers for TCR Jbeta segments. The CDR3 region of rearranged TCR beta genes was amplified from genomic DNA by a multiplex PCR assay. The Illumina HiSeq System was used to sequence the amplified TCR beta libraries as 87-base-pair reads. The study's own analysis went as follows. In a later analysis, roughly 80 million unique TCR beta chains were counted across the approximately 670 repertoires, and approximately 9.9 million of these chains were shared by at least two donors. Raw reads were error-corrected and collapsed into unique sequences by a nearest-neighbor algorithm in which closely related sequences were merged to remove PCR and sequencing errors. CDR3 sequences were aligned to IMGT reference sequences to assign V, D and J gene segments. Each retained sequence needed at least a six-nucleotide match to both a V gene segment and a J gene segment. A rearrangement counted as productive if the CDR3 had no stop codons and remained in frame with V and J, and every other rearrangement counted as non-productive. CDR3 was defined according to IMGT convention as the region running from the second conserved V-encoded cysteine to the conserved J-encoded phenylalanine. In an earlier analysis of 587 of the donors, sequences lacking an unambiguous match to a single V gene segment were excluded. An earlier analysis of 500 to 700 of the donors classified V segments as functional when productive rearrangements were above 56.7% and as segregating when the standard deviation between donors was above 5%. A statistical classification framework was built for diagnosing cytomegalovirus status from the catalog of TCR beta chain sequences. In a later analysis, V and J genes were assigned by comparing TCR nucleotide sequences against IMGT/GENE-DB human TR gene sequences. The TCRdist pipeline was used in a later analysis to assign CDR3 sequences and most-parsimonious VDJ recombination scenarios. In a later analysis, each TCR beta chain was defined by its CDR3 amino acid sequence together with its V-gene family, and reads lacking a unique V-gene family were excluded. In a later analysis, a few hundred highly shared, low-generation-probability nucleotide sequences were removed to address suspected cross-contamination and a sequencing artifact. In a later analysis, a clonal expansion index for each public chain was calculated from normalized within-repertoire ranks of inferred template counts. In a later analysis, generation probabilities were computed with a VDJ recombination model fitted to out-of-frame rearrangements, and the resulting probabilities were checked against IGoR. In a later analysis, hypergeometric tests were used to score TCR-TCR, TCR-HLA and TCR-CMV co-occurrence, with a repertoire-size bias correction applied to TCR pairs. In a later analysis, false discovery rates were estimated by permuting HLA or CMV assignments 20 times. In a later analysis, co-occurring TCRs were grouped using DBSCAN, and TCRdist sequence similarity was added for clustering within HLA-allele-positive subsets. Repertoires with fewer than 30,000 or more than 120,000 public chains, plus five repertoires with anomalous nucleotide sharing, were excluded from co-occurrence clustering. TCRdb holds this immuneACCESS table with in-frame rearrangements only. Some clones are missing; in checked studies, unresolved V genes explain under half, and the rest has no known cause. The DNA gave D and trimming, while V, J and clone size come from that table. The sample records about 220,000 clones, around four fifths of which are singletons. Clones ranked in the top ten supply under 0.85% of the sample.

Broad study findings and their caveats: In both the original and validation cohorts, the classifier was reported to diagnose cytomegalovirus status with high specificity and sensitivity. In vitro tests confirmed that three of the cytomegalovirus-associated TCR beta chains recognize cytomegalovirus antigens. The presence/absence analyses assumed that sequencing depth was roughly uniform across donors, and that assumption may not be true. The study gave a list of about 150 TCR beta chains associated with cytomegalovirus. A later analysis found that HLA-associated TCR beta chains were more clonally expanded and had lower generation probabilities than equally common non-associated chains. A later genetic analysis reported fewer N-insertions in productive TCRs among donors in an Asian-associated ancestry cluster than the roughly 700-donor mean. An earlier analysis of around 540 of the donors showed that most TCR beta V segments appeared in productive rearrangements either about 87% or about 30% of the time, which broadly matched IMGT annotations. An association between a missense DCLRE1C variant and V-gene and J-gene trimming of TCR beta chains was found in a later genetic analysis and replicated in an independent cohort. Around 16 rarely observed V segments, including chromosome 9 orphons, were excluded from the earlier analysis of a few hundred of the donors because counts were too low. Linkage disequilibrium might explain the correlated functional status among segregating V segments, but an unknown experimental factor could not be excluded. Because some donors lacked HLA typing at each locus, the association tests relied only on the typed subset. In a later analysis, several top co-occurrence clusters were reported to appear linked to parvovirus B19, influenza, CMV and Epstein-Barr virus. A cluster of highly shared sequence variants was judged likely to represent a technical artifact of the sequencing pipeline. At a false discovery rate of 0.05, a later analysis linked 16,000 or so TCR beta sequences to specific HLA alleles. In this cohort, only TCR beta chains were sequenced, and detectable features were limited by the absence of alpha or paired-chain data. It was suggested by the authors that the approach could potentially be generalized to other disease states and immunological phenotypes. Because the 87-base-pair reads could not distinguish some IMGT-functional V segments, including TRBV6-2 and TRBV6-3, those segments were excluded. Most TCR sequences were observed very rarely across donors, whereas some public TCRs were present in many individuals. According to a later analysis, most CMV-associated TCR beta chains appeared to be HLA-restricted, and the HLA associations seemed to be driven largely by CMV exposure. A further reported finding was that TCR beta sequences accurately predicted the HLA-A and HLA-B alleles for most subjects in the first cohort. Immune exposure information for the cohort was limited to CMV serostatus. In a later analysis, TCR association rates were found to vary across HLA loci, with the most associated TCRs seen for DRB1 alleles and the fewest for HLA-C alleles. When HLA alleles, especially DR and DQ, strongly co-occurred, TCR associations were difficult to assign to individual alleles.

Points on this clone: No antigen is known for it. No base quality values were provided; no much bigger clone lies one nucleotide off.

CDR1 and CDR2 are drawn from the germline V gene (reference sequence): LNHNV, YYDKDF. V and J lose 6 bases and 2 bases, and a span of 10 bases separates them. From the cysteine up to the phenylalanine, the CDR3 has a length of 14 residues. Only the CDR3 DNA stays, 42 bases, in frame from base 1. In total, 600 or so healthy bone marrow donors made up the cohort. At the time of sampling, all cohort members were nominally healthy, though unrecorded immune exposures were likely present. The donor tested CMV seronegative, placing the donor among the 300 to 450 seronegative members of the cohort. A peripheral blood sample was collected from each donor, and TCR beta sequencing was performed on peripheral blood mononuclear cells. The Qiagen DNeasy Blood Extraction Kit was used to extract genomic DNA from the blood cell samples.

The chain is assembled from TRBV15 and TRBJ1-4; the D gene cannot be resolved reliably. Sample: PBMCs. The sequence was collected from a boy under 10 years old in good health and CMV-seronegative. The nucleotide sequence reads TGTGCCACCAGTGCAAGTCGGACTAATGAAAAACTGTTTTTT. Protein translation: CATSASRTNEKLFF.